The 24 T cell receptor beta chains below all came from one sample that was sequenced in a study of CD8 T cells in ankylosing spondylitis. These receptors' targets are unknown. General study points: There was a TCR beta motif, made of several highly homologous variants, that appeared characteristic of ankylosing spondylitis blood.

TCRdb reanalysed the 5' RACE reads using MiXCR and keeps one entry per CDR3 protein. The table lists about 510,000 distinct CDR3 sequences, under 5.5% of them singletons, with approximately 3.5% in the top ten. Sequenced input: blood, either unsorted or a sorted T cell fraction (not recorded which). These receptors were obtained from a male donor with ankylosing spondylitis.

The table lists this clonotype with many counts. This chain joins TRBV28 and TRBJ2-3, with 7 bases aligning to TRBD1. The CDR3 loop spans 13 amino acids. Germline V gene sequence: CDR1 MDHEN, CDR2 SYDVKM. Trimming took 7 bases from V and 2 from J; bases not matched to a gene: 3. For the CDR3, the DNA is TGTGCCAGCAAACAGGGGTACACAGATACGCAGTATTTT. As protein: CASKQGYTDTQYF.

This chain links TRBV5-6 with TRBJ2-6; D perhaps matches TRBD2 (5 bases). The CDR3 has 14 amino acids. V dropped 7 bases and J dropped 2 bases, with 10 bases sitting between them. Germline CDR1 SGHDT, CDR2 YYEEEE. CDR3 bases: TGTGCCAGCTTGGACGGGGCTGGGGCCAACGTCCTGACTTTC. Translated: CASLDGAGANVLTF.

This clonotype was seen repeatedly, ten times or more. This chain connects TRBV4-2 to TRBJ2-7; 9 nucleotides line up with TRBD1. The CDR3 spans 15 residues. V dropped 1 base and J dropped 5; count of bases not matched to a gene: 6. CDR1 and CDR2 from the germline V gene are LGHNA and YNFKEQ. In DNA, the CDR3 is TGTGCCAGCAGCCAAGTACAGGGGGCCGGCGACGAGCAGTACTTC. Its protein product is CASSQVQGAGDEQYF.

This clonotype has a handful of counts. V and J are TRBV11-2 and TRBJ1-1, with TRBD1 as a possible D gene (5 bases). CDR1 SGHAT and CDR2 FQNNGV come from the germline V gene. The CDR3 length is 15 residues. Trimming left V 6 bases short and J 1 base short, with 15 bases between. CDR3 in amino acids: CASSPTKGRNTEAFF. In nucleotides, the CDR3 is TGTGCCAGCAGTCCGACTAAGGGGAGGAACACTGAAGCTTTCTTT.

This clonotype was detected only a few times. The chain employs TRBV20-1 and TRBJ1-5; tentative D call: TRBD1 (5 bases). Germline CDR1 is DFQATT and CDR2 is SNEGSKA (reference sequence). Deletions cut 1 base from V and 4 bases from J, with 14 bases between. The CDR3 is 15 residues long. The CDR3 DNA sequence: TGCAGTGCTAGAGCGGGCAGGGTGGCGAATCAGCCCCAGCATTTT. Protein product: CSARAGRVANQPQHF.

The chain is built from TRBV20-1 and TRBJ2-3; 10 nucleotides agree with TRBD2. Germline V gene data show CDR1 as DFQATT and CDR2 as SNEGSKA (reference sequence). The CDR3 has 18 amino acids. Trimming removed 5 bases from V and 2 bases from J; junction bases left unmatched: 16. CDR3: CSAARSLAGAFFTDTQYF. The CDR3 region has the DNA TGCAGTGCTGCCCGATCTCTAGCGGGGGCCTTCTTCACAGATACGCAGTATTTT.

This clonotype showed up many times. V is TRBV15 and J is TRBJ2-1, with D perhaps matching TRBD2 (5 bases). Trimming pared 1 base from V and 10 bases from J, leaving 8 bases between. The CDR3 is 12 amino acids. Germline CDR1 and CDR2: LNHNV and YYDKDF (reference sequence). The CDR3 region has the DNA TGTGCCACCAGCAGAGTTTCGGGGGAGCAGTTCTTC. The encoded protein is CATSRVSGEQFF.

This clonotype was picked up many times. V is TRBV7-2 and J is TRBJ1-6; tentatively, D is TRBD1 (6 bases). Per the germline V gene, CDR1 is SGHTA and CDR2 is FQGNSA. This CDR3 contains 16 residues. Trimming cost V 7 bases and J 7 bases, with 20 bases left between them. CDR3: CASIRRGGGRNSPLHF. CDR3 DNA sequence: TGTGCCAGCATCAGACGGGGGGGGGGCCGAAATTCACCCCTCCACTTT.

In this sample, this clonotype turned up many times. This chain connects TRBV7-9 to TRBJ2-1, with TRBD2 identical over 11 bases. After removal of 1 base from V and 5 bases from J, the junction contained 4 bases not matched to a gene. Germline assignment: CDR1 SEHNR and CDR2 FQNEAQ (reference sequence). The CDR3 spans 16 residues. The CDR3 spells CASSLESGLADNEQFF. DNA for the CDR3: TGTGCCAGCAGCTTAGAATCGGGACTAGCGGACAATGAGCAGTTCTTC.

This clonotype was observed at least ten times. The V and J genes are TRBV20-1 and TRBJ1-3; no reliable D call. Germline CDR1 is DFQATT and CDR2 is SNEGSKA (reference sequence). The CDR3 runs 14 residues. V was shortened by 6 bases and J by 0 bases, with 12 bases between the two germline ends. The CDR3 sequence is CSASVESSGNTIYF. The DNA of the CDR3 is TGCAGTGCCAGCGTCGAGAGCTCTGGAAACACCATATATTTT.

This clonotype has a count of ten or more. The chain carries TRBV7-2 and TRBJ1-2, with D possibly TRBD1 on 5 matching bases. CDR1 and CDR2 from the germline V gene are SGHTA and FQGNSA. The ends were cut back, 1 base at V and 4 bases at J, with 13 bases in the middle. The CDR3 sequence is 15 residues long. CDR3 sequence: CASSLEIQGAYGYTF. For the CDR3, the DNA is TGTGCCAGCAGCTTAGAAATCCAAGGGGCCTATGGCTACACCTTC.

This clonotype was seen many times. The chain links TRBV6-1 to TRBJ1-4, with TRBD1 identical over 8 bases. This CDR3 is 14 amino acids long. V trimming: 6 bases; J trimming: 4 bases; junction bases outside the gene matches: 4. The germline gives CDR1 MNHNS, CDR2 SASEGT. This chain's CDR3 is CASREQGVNEKLFF. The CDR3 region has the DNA TGTGCCAGCAGGGAACAGGGGGTTAATGAAAAACTGTTTTTT.

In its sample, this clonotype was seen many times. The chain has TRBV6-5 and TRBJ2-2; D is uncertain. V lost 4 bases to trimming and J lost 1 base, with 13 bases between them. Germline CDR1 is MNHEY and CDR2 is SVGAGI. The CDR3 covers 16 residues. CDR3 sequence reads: CASSWYIPVNTGELFF. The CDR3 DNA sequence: TGTGCCAGCAGTTGGTATATTCCTGTGAACACCGGGGAGCTGTTTTTT.

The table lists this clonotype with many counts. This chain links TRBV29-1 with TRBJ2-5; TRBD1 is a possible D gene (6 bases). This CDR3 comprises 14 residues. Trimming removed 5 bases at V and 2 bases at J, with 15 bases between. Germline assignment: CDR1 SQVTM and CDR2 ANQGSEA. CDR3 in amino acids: CSVPTGHQQETQYF. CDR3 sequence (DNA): TGCAGCGTTCCGACGGGACACCAACAAGAGACCCAGTACTTC.

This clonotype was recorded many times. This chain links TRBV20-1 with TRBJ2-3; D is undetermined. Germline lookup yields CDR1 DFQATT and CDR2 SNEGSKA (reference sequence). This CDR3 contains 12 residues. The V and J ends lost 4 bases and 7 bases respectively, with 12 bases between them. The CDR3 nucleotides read TGCAGTGCTACTTCTCGACTGTATACGCAGTATTTT. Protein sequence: CSATSRLYTQYF.

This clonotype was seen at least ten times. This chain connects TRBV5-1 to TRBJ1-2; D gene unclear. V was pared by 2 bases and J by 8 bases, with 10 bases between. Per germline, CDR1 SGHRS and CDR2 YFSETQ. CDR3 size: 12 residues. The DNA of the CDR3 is TGCGCCAGCAGCTTCCCAGACGGCGGCTACACCTTC. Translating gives CASSFPDGGYTF.

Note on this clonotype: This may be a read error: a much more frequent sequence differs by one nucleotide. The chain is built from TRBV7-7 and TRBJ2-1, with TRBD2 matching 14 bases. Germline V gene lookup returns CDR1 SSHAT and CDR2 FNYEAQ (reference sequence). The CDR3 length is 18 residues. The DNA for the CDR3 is TGTGCTAGCAGCTACGGGACTAGCGGGAGAATCACCTACAATGAGCAGTTCTTC. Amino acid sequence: CASSYGTSGRITYNEQFF.

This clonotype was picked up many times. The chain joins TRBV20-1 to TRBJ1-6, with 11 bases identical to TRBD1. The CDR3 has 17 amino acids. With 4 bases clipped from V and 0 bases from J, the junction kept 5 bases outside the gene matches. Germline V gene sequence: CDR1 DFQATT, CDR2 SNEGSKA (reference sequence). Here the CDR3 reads CSAIGTGGYSYNSPLHF. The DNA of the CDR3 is TGCAGTGCTATCGGGACAGGGGGATACTCCTATAATTCACCCCTCCACTTT.

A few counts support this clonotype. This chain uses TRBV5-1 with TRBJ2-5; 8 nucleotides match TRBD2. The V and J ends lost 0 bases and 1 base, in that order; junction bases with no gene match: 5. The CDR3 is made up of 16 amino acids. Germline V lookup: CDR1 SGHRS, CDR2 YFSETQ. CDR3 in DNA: TGCGCCAGCAGCTTGGCCGGAACTAGCGGCCAAGAGACCCAGTACTTC. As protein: CASSLAGTSGQETQYF.

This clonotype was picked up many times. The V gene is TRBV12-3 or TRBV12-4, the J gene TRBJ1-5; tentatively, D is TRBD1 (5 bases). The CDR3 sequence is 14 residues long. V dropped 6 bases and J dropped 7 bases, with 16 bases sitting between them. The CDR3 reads CASSPGGMGQPQHF. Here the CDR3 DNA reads TGTGCCAGCAGCCCCGGGGGGATGGGACAGCCCCAGCATTTT.

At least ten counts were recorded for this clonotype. The CDR3 DNA reads as TGTGCCAGCAGCCCACGGACAGGAGGAATGAGCGAGGCAGATACGCAGTATTTT. Amino acids: CASSPRTGGMSEADTQYF. This chain connects TRBV4-2 to TRBJ2-3; 7 bases agree with TRBD1. The CDR3 has 18 amino acids. CDR1 and CDR2 (germline): LGHNA, YNFKEQ. With V trimmed by 4 bases and J by 4 bases, 17 bases remained unmatched.

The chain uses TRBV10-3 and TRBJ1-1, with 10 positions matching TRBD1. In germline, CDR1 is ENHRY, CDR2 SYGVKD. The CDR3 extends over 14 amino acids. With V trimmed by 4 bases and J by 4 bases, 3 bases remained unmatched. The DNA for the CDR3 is TGTGCCATCAGTGGGACAGGGGGGAGCACTGAAGCTTTCTTT. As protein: CAISGTGGSTEAFF.

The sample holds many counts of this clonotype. CDR3: CATSDSENEQFF. CDR3 nucleotide sequence: TGTGCCACCAGTGATTCGGAAAATGAGCAGTTCTTC. The rearrangement links TRBV24-1 to TRBJ2-1; D remains unclear. The germline CDR1 and CDR2 sequences are KGHDR and SFDVKD. V was clipped by 2 bases and J by 7 bases, with 5 bases between them. CDR3 length equals 12 residues.

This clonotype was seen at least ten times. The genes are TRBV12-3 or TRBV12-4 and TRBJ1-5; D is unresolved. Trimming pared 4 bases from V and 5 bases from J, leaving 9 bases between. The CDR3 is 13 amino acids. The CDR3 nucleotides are TGTGCCAGCAGTTCATATAGGGATCAGCCCCAGCATTTT. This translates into CASSSYRDQPQHF.